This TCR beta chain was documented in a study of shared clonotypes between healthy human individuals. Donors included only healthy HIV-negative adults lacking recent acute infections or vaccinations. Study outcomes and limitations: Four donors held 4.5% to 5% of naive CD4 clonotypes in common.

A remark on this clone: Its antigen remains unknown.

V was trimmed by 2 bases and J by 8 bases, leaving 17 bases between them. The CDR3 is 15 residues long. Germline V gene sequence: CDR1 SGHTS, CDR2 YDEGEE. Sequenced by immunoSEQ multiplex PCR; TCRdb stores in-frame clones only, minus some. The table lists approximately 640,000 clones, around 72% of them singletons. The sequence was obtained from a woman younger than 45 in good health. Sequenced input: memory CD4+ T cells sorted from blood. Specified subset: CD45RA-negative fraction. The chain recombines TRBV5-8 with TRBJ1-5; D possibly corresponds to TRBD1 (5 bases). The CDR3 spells CASSFMVGGTEPQHF. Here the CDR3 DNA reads TGTGCCAGCAGCTTCATGGTTGGGGGGACGGAGCCCCAGCATTTT.